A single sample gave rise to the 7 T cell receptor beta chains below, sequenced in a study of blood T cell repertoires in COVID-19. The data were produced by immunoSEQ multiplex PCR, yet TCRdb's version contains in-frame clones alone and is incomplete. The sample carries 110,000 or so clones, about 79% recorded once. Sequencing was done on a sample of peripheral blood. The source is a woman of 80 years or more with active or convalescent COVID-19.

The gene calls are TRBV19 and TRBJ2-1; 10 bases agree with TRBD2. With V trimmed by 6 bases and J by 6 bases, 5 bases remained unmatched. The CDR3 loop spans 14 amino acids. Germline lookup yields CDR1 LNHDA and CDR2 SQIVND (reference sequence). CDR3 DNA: TGTGCCAGTAGGCCGCTAGCGGGAGCCAATGAGCAGTTCTTC. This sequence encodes CASRPLAGANEQFF.

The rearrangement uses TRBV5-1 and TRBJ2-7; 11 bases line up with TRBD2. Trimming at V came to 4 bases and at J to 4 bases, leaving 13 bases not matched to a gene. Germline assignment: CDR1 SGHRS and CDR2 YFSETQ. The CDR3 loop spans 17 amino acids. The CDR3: CASSDTSGSSPFYEQYF. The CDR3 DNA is TGCGCCAGCAGCGACACTAGCGGGAGCTCCCCCTTTTACGAGCAGTACTTC.

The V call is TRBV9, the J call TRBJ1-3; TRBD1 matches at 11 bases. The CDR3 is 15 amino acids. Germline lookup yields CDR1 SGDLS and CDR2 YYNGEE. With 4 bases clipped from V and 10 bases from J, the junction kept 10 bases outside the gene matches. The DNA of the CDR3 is TGTGCCAGCAGCTCACAGGACAGGGGGCTGGGGACCATATATTTT. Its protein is CASSSQDRGLGTIYF.

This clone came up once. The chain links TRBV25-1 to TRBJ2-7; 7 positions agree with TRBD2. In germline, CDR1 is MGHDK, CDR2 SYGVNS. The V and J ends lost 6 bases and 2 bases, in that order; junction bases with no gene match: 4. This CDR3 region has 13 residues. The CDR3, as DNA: TGTGCCAGCAGGCGGGAGATCACCTACGAGCAGTACTTC. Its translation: CASRREITYEQYF.

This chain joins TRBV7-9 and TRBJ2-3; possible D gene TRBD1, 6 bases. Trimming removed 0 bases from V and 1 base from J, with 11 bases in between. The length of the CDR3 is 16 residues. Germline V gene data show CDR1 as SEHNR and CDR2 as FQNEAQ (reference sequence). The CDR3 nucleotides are TGTGCCAGCAGCTTAGCCACGGGACAAGGCACAGATACGCAGTATTTT. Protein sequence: CASSLATGQGTDTQYF.

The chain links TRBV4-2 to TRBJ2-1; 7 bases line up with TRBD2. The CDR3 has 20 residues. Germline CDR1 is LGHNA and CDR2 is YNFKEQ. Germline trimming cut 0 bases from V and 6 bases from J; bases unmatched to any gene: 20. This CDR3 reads CASSQDSSRVSGRFPNEQFF. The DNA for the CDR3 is TGTGCCAGCAGCCAAGATAGTTCGCGGGTTAGCGGGCGTTTCCCCAATGAGCAGTTCTTC.

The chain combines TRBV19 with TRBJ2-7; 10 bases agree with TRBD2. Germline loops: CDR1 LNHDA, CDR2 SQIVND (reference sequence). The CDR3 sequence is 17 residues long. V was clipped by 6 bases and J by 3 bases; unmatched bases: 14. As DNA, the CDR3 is TGTGCCAGTAGGGACACGGCCGGGACTAGCGTTTACTACGAGCAGTACTTC. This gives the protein CASRDTAGTSVYYEQYF.